This TCR beta chain was identified in a study of shared clonotypes between healthy human individuals. Germline trimming cut 0 bases from V and 2 bases from J; bases unmatched to any gene: 9. The CDR3 runs 18 residues. Germline V gene lookup returns CDR1 SGHRS and CDR2 YFSETQ. Once extracted for a subset, genomic DNA was divided evenly among several immunoSEQ plates. Clones were sequenced by immunoSEQ multiplex PCR, and TCRdb holds only the in-frame ones, with some missing. The table lists 2,500,000 or so clones, approximately 94% of them singletons. V and J are TRBV5-1 and TRBJ2-3, with 10 bases that match TRBD2. This TCR derives from a man aged 18-30 years in good health. Some clones in this sample may be carry-over from other donors' samples. Sequenced: naive CD4+ T cells from PBMCs. The sample's subset: CD45RA+ positively selected. The CDR3 protein is CASSLGALAGLTTDTQYF. CDR3 DNA: TGCGCCAGCAGCTTGGGGGCACTAGCGGGACTAACCACAGATACGCAGTATTTT.